A selection of T cell receptor beta chains follows, all from one sample in a study of blood T cell repertoires in COVID-19. The method was immunoSEQ multiplex PCR; TCRdb's version includes in-frame clones alone and lacks a portion of them. In the table there are fewer than 60,000 clones, approximately 87% of which are singletons. Sequencing was performed on peripheral blood. These receptors all stem from a man aged 50 to 60 with acute or convalescent COVID-19. Both conserved end residues are part of each CDR3.

J gene,CDR3 length,V gene,CDR3 protein
TRBJ2-2,18,TRBV11-3,CASSSGLAGLPATGELFF
TRBJ2-7,11,TRBV20-1,CSARQTYEQYF
TRBJ2-3,16,TRBV14,CASSQVASGGADTQYF
TRBJ1-1,12,TRBV12-3/TRBV12-4,CASSLVTNEAFF
TRBJ2-7,12,TRBV12-3/TRBV12-4,CASSRTGYEQYF
TRBJ2-3,14,TRBV3-1/TRBV3-2,CASSQTAGGDTQYF
TRBJ1-5,14,TRBV28,CATGQDYSNQPQHF
TRBJ1-5,14,TRBV28,CASPRQGFGQPQHF
TRBJ1-2,13,TRBV6-6,CASSPSYNYGYTF
TRBJ1-5,14,TRBV11-3,CAREAGGGNQPQHF
TRBJ2-7,15,TRBV9,CASSFGGDSAYEQYF
TRBJ1-2,14,TRBV2,CASRRTEANYGYTF
TRBJ2-1,15,TRBV6-2/TRBV6-3,CASSFASGSYNEQFF
TRBJ1-2,11,TRBV6-5,CASSPGYGYTF
TRBJ2-7,16,TRBV5-1,CASSASLAGGPYEQYF
TRBJ1-1,13,TRBV2,CASSELRDTEAFF
TRBJ1-5,14,TRBV5-4,CASSRQGAGQPQHF
TRBJ1-1,15,TRBV6-6,CASSPPGQLPAGAFF
TRBJ1-2,13,TRBV15,CATSPRGDYGYTF
TRBJ2-3,12,TRBV11-2,CASSALTDTQYF
TRBJ1-2,14,TRBV5-6,CASSTDRGRRGYTF
TRBJ2-4,18,TRBV27,CASMADREVGLAKNIQYF
TRBJ2-3,13,TRBV4-1,CASSRGWRDTQYF
TRBJ1-5,14,TRBV7-9,CASSQTVGNQPQHF
TRBJ2-2,17,TRBV7-5,CARSRAGTSEGAGELFF
TRBJ2-1,13,TRBV5-1,CASYPGPGNEQFF
TRBJ1-5,16,TRBV7-9,CASSTAGTGRNQPQHF
TRBJ1-2,14,TRBV5-5,CASSGQGLNYGYTF
TRBJ1-4,12,TRBV6-5,CASSYGGEKLFF
TRBJ1-3,15,TRBV6-5,CASSRTQGVGNTIYF
TRBJ2-1,14,TRBV18,CASSRLAGSHEQFF
TRBJ2-5,16,TRBV9,CASSVGVAGGLETQYF
TRBJ1-5,13,TRBV12-3/TRBV12-4,CASSLQGNQPQHF
TRBJ2-7,15,TRBV3-1/TRBV3-2,CASSQQPGQGYEQYF
TRBJ1-4,14,TRBV6-5,CASSSGTGSEKLFF
TRBJ2-1,12,TRBV21-1,CASSNPGNEQFF
TRBJ2-3,17,TRBV7-9,CASSLPLGLAESDTQYF
TRBJ2-5,13,TRBV9,CASSGGGGETQYF
TRBJ2-5,13,TRBV7-3,CASSLGGRETQYF
TRBJ2-2,15,TRBV19,CASITEGYSTGELFF
TRBJ1-4,15,TRBV5-4,CASSLRQGRGEKLFF
TRBJ1-4,14,TRBV27,CASSTGRSNEKLFF
TRBJ1-5,15,TRBV19,CASSLDRYSNQPQHF
TRBJ2-3,14,TRBV6-5,CASRSGQGLDTQYF
TRBJ1-5,18,TRBV7-8,CASSLRDRWENSNQPQHF
TRBJ2-1,17,TRBV7-8,CASSLVVGGTSYNEQFF